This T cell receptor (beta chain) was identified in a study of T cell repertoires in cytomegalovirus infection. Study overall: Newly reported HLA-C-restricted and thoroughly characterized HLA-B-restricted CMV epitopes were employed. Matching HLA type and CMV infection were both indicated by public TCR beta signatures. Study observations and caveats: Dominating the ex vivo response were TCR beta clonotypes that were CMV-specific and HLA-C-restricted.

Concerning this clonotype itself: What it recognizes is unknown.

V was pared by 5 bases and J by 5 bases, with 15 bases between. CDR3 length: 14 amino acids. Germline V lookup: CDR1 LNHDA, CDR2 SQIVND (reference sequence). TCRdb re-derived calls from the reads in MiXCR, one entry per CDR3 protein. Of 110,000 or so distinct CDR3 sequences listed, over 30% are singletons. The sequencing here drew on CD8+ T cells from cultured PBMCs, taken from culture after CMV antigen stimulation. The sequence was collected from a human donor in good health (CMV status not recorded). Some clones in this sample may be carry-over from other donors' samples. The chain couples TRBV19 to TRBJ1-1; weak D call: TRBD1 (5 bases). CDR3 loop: CASSPWGRGTEAFF. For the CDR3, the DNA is TGTGCCAGTAGTCCTTGGGGGAGAGGTACTGAAGCTTTCTTT.